Shown below are 5 T cell receptor beta chains from a single sample sequenced in a study of T cell changes during pregnancy in multiple sclerosis. Assay used: immunoSEQ multiplex PCR; TCRdb lists only in-frame clones, some missing. The sample consists of 95,000 to 110,000 clones, around 90% of them appearing once. Sequences were derived from peripheral blood, sampled in the third trimester of pregnancy. The receptors were gathered from a female donor in good health, enrolled as a control in a pregnancy study.

The chain is built from TRBV18 and TRBJ2-3; 10 positions match TRBD2. J gave up 2 bases and V 3 bases, and 2 bases lay outside the gene matches. This CDR3 contains 15 residues. Per germline, CDR1 KGHSH and CDR2 LQKENI. The CDR3 reads CASSPTSGITDTQYF. The CDR3 DNA follows: TGTGCCAGCTCACCTACTAGCGGGATCACAGATACGCAGTATTTT.

The V gene is TRBV7-2, the J gene TRBJ2-7, with TRBD2 matching 8 bases. Trimming removed 5 bases from V and 3 bases from J; junction bases left unmatched: 12. The CDR3 loop spans 16 amino acids. Looked up from germline, CDR1 is SGHTA and CDR2 is FQGNSA. The CDR3 region has the DNA TGTGCCAGCAGCCTCCCTCCGACTAGCGTACGCTACGAGCAGTACTTC. Residues: CASSLPPTSVRYEQYF.

The chain couples TRBV15 to TRBJ2-5, with 10 positions matching TRBD2. The germline CDR1 and CDR2 sequences are LNHNV and YYDKDF (reference sequence). Losses at the gene ends were 5 bases for V and 4 bases for J; bases not matched to a gene: 4. This CDR3 region has 14 residues. Written as DNA, the CDR3 is TGTGCCACCAGCGGCGCTAGCGGGGGAGAGACCCAGTACTTC. Protein: CATSGASGGETQYF.

This clone was detected a few times. The chain couples TRBV7-8 to TRBJ1-1, with D uncertain. CDR3 size: 14 residues. V lost 5 bases and J 10 bases, leaving 20 bases between the germline ends. Per germline, CDR1 SGHVS and CDR2 FQNEAQ. CDR3 DNA: TGTGCCAGCAGCCCTAGGACCTCGTCGGAGGCAGCTTTCTTT. This encodes CASSPRTSSEAAFF.

CDR3 region: CASSRGMGLPRTDTQYF. In nucleotides, the CDR3 is TGCGCCAGCAGCCGAGGTATGGGACTACCCCGCACAGATACGCAGTATTTT. V usage is TRBV4-3 and J usage is TRBJ2-3; 7 bases match TRBD2. The germline gives CDR1 LGHNA, CDR2 YSLEER. The J segment lost 1 base and the V segment lost 4 bases, leaving 11 bases of the junction unmatched. The CDR3 runs to 17 residues.